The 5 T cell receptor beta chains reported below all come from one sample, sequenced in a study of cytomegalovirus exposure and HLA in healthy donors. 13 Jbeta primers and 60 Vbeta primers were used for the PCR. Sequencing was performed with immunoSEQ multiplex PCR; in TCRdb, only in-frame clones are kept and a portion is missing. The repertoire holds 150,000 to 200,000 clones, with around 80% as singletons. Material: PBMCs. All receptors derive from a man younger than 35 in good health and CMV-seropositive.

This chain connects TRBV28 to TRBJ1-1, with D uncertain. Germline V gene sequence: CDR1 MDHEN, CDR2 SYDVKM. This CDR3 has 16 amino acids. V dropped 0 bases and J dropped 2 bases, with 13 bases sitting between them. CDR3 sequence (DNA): TGTGCCAGCAGTTTATGGGTGGCAGGAGGAAACACTGAAGCTTTCTTT. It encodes CASSLWVAGGNTEAFF.

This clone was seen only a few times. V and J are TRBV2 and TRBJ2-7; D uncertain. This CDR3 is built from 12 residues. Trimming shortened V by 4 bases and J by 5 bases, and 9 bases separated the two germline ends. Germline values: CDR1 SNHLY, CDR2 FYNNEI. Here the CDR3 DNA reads TGTGCCAGCAGTGGATTAGATCACGAGCAGTACTTC. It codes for CASSGLDHEQYF.

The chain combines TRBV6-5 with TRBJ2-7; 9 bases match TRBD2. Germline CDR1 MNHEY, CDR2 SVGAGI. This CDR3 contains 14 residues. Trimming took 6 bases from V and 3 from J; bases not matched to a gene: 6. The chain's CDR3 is CASRVLAGSYEQYF. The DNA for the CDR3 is TGTGCCAGCAGAGTCCTAGCGGGAAGCTACGAGCAGTACTTC.

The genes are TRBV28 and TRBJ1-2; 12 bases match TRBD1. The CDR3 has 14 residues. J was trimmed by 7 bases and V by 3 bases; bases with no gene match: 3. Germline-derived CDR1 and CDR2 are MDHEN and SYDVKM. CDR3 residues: CASSFPGQGAGYTF. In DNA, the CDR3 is TGTGCCAGCAGTTTTCCGGGACAGGGGGCTGGCTACACCTTC.

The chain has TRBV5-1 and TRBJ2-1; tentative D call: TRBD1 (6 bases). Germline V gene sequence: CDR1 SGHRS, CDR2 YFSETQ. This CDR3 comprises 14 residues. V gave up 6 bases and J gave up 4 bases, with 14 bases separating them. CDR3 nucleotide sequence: TGCGCCAGCACCAGGGGAGAGGGATACAATGAGCAGTTCTTC. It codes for CASTRGEGYNEQFF.